The present T cell receptor beta chain was sequenced within a study of early T cells in non-severe SARS-CoV-2 infection. Study-wide background: Alpha and beta chains were unpaired, from unsorted whole-blood bulk RNA. Whole-study results and caveats: Anti-spike CD8 responses were favored in VDJdb matching, and private and CD4 specificities were missed.

Unique molecular identifiers tagged individual cDNA molecules. TCRdb re-called the 5' RACE reads with MiXCR, one entry per CDR3 protein. The repertoire consists of 85,000 to 95,000 distinct CDR3 sequences, with around a sixth occurring once and the leading ten covering around 4.9%. This clonotype turned up a few times. No antigen is known for it. This TCR derives from an adult who was a healthcare worker with PCR-confirmed SARS-CoV-2 infection or an uninfected control (not recorded which). The sequences come from whole blood, collected at baseline.

This CDR3 reads CASSYLGQGFEQYF. DNA of the CDR3: TGTGCCAGCAGTTACTTGGGACAGGGTTTCGAGCAGTACTTC. The gene calls are TRBV6-5 and TRBJ2-7, with TRBD1 identical over 9 bases. Germline CDR1 is MNHEY and CDR2 is SVGAGI. CDR3 length: 14 residues. V was pared by 1 base and J by 6 bases, with 4 bases of the junction left unmatched.